The 22 T cell receptor beta chains listed next were all sequenced from one sample in a study of CD8 T cells in Susac syndrome. The authors reverse transcribed 0.5 to 1 ug RNA with random hexamers. TCRdb passed the immunoSEQ multiplex PCR reads through MiXCR, listing each CDR3 protein once. The table has around 140,000 distinct CDR3 sequences, 95% seen once; the top ten hold around 0.15%. The sequencing input was CD4+ T cells from PBMCs. All receptors come from a human donor with Susac syndrome.

This clonotype has only one observation. The chain employs TRBV29-1 and TRBJ2-2; tentative D call: TRBD2 (5 bases). The CDR3 consists of 13 residues. Between the trimmed V and J ends, which lost 3 bases and 7 bases, there was a span of 12 bases. Germline-derived CDR1 and CDR2 are SQVTM and ANQGSEA. The CDR3 loop is CSVDTRGGGELFF. Written as DNA, the CDR3 is TGCAGCGTTGATACTAGAGGTGGCGGGGAGCTGTTTTTT.

The V gene is TRBV24-1, the J gene TRBJ2-4; D may be TRBD2 (7 bases). Trimming took off 5 bases at V and 9 bases at J, with 16 bases between the two ends. This CDR3 is built from 14 residues. The V gene's germline CDR1 is KGHDR and CDR2 SFDVKD. In nucleotides, the CDR3 is TGTGCCACCAGTGGTAGGGGGGGCGAGGGCATTCAGTACTTC. It yields the protein CATSGRGGEGIQYF.

The chain has TRBV30 and TRBJ1-1; D ambiguous. Germline assignment: CDR1 GTSNPN and CDR2 SVGIG (reference sequence). V was shortened by 4 bases and J by 4 bases, with 10 bases between the two germline ends. The CDR3 sequence is 12 residues long. For the CDR3, the DNA is TGTGCCTGGAAGATACGAGGCACTGAAGCTTTCTTT. The encoded protein is CAWKIRGTEAFF.

The count of this clonotype is one. The rearrangement links TRBV6-5 to TRBJ1-2, with D uncertain. V was cut by 0 bases and J by 4 bases, with 6 bases left in between. Germline V gene lookup returns CDR1 MNHEY and CDR2 SVGAGI. The CDR3 is 13 amino acids. CDR3 in amino acids: CASSYSPIYGYTF. The CDR3 DNA is TGTGCCAGCAGTTACTCGCCCATCTATGGCTACACCTTC.

The V gene is TRBV28, the J gene TRBJ2-5; 7 bases agree with TRBD1. V gave up 6 bases and J gave up 4 bases; unmatched junction bases: 11. Germline V gene sequence: CDR1 MDHEN, CDR2 SYDVKM. The CDR3 loop spans 15 amino acids. CDR3 sequence: CASSPRTGEGETQYF. The CDR3 region has the DNA TGTGCCAGCAGCCCCCGGACAGGTGAGGGAGAGACCCAGTACTTC.

The chain uses TRBV24-1 and TRBJ2-3; no firm D call. The CDR3 runs 14 residues. Trimming removed 2 bases at V and 4 bases at J, with 9 bases between. CDR1 is KGHDR and CDR2 is SFDVKD in the germline V gene. CDR3 protein: CATSDSGRADTQYF. The CDR3 DNA is TGTGCCACCAGTGATTCGGGCCGCGCAGATACGCAGTATTTT.

The rearrangement uses TRBV13 and TRBJ2-5; possibly TRBD1 for D (6 bases). The germline V gene has CDR1 PRHDT and CDR2 FYEKMQ (reference sequence). Trimming left V 6 bases short and J 2 bases short, with 13 bases between. This CDR3 comprises 14 residues. The CDR3 coding sequence is TGTGCCAGCAGTTTCCCTGGACAGCAAGAGACCCAGTACTTC. Translation gives CASSFPGQQETQYF. Full variable domain (missing parts from reference TRBV13 and TRBJ2-5): AAGVIQSPRHLIKEKRETATLKCYPIPRHDTVYWYQQGPGQDPQFLISFYEKMQSDKGSIPDRFSAQQFSDYHSELNMSSLELGDSALYFCASSFPGQQETQYFGPGTRLLVL.

The gene calls are TRBV4-1 and TRBJ1-5; TRBD1 might be the D (5 bases). Germline assignment: CDR1 MGHRA and CDR2 YSYEKL. CDR3 length: 17 amino acids. The V and J ends lost 2 bases and 3 bases respectively, with 17 bases between them. The CDR3 is CASSQPVGGRANQPQHF. The CDR3 DNA reads as TGCGCCAGCAGCCAACCTGTTGGGGGTAGGGCCAATCAGCCCCAGCATTTT.

The chain links TRBV21-1 to TRBJ2-7; TRBD2 was called by the table and not checked on the DNA. TRBV21-1 is a documented pseudogene. CDR3 length equals 18 residues. As DNA, the CDR3 is TGTGCCAGCAGCAAAGCGCCCCGCGGGGCCCAAAACTCCTACGAGCAGTACTTC. This translates into CASSKAPRGAQNSYEQYF.

This clonotype has only one observation. The chain joins TRBV13 to TRBJ2-1; D perhaps matches TRBD1 (5 bases). CDR1 PRHDT and CDR2 FYEKMQ come from the germline V gene (reference sequence). The CDR3 runs to 14 residues. V lost 5 bases and J 5 bases, leaving 13 bases between the germline ends. The CDR3 spells CASSPQGTHNEQFF. Written as DNA, the CDR3 is TGTGCCAGCAGCCCCCAGGGCACCCACAATGAGCAGTTCTTC.

This clonotype appeared once. V is TRBV28 and J is TRBJ1-5, with 7 bases aligning to TRBD1. Germline V gene data show CDR1 as MDHEN and CDR2 as SYDVKM. The V segment lost 5 bases and the J segment 6 bases; nucleotides outside the gene matches: 19. CDR3 length: 18 amino acids. The DNA of the CDR3 is TGTGCCAGCAGTGGAATACAGGGGAAAAGGGGTAAGGGTCAGCCCCAGCATTTT. Protein product: CASSGIQGKRGKGQPQHF. Complete variable domain (other parts from reference TRBV28 and TRBJ1-5): DVKVTQSSRYLVKRTGEKVFLECVQDMDHENMFWYRQDPGLGLRLIYFSYDVKMKEKGDIPEGYSVSREKKERFSLILESASTNQTSMYLCASSGIQGKRGKGQPQHFGDGTRLSIL.

The chain carries TRBV2 and TRBJ1-5; no firm D call. CDR1 is SNHLY, CDR2 FYNNEI, per germline. The length of the CDR3 is 14 residues. V was shortened by 4 bases and J by 6 bases, with 13 bases between the two germline ends. CDR3 residues: CASSGTQRSQPQHF. CDR3 sequence (DNA): TGTGCCAGCAGTGGCACACAACGAAGTCAGCCCCAGCATTTT.

The V and J genes are TRBV6-1 and TRBJ1-1; 9 bases map to TRBD1. Germline V gene lookup returns CDR1 MNHNS and CDR2 SASEGT. J gave up 11 bases and V 7 bases, and 5 bases lay outside the gene matches. There are 11 residues in the CDR3. In DNA form, the CDR3 reads TGTGCCAGCACTATAGGACAGGGGGCTTTCTTT. Protein: CASTIGQGAFF.

The chain carries TRBV20-1 and TRBJ2-7; tentatively, D is TRBD1 (6 bases). The germline V gene encodes CDR1 DFQATT and CDR2 SNEGSKA (reference sequence). The CDR3 spans 13 residues. V lost 5 bases, J lost 7 bases, and 18 bases lay in between. The CDR3 bases are TGCAGTGCTGTGGGGACCTCGCAGGGGGAGCAGTACTTC. Translating it yields CSAVGTSQGEQYF.

The chain couples TRBV7-2 to TRBJ1-1, with D hard to call. Germline V gene sequence: CDR1 SGHTA, CDR2 FQGNSA. CDR3 length equals 14 residues. V gave up 1 base and J gave up 8 bases, with 14 bases separating them. The CDR3 DNA reads TGTGCCAGCAGCTTAGACCTTCCCCGCTCCGAAGCTTTCTTT. Protein: CASSLDLPRSEAFF. The full variable domain, rest sourced from reference TRBV7-2 and TRBJ1-1, is GAGVSQSPSNKVTEKGKDVELRCDPISGHTALYWYRQSLGQGLEFLIYFQGNSAPDKSGLPSDRFSAERTGGSVSTLTIQRTQQEDSAVYLCASSLDLPRSEAFFGQGTRLTVV.

J is TRBJ2-5 and V is TRBV20-1; D is unclear. This CDR3 comprises 12 residues. CDR1 is DFQATT, CDR2 SNEGSKA, per germline (reference sequence). The V end lost 0 bases, the J end lost 0 bases, and 2 bases lay between the germline ends. CDR3 sequence reads: CSAREYQETQYF. The CDR3 region has the DNA TGCAGTGCTAGAGAGTACCAAGAGACCCAGTACTTC.

The J gene is TRBJ2-1, the V gene TRBV12-3 or TRBV12-4; TRBD1 might be the D (6 bases). V lost 3 bases and J lost 6, with 12 bases in between. This CDR3 is 14 amino acids long. CDR3 amino acids: CASSFNTGSNEQFF. As DNA, the CDR3 is TGTGCCAGCAGTTTCAACACAGGGTCCAATGAGCAGTTCTTC.

V is TRBV2 and J is TRBJ1-1, with a weak D call TRBD1 (6 bases). V was pared by 3 bases and J by 2 bases, with 16 bases between. Germline V gene data show CDR1 as SNHLY and CDR2 as FYNNEI. The CDR3 has 16 residues. The DNA for the CDR3 is TGTGCCAGCAGTGAGGGGGGCGTCGGACCAAACACTGAAGCTTTCTTT. Translation: CASSEGGVGPNTEAFF.

This chain joins TRBV25-1 and TRBJ2-3; no reliable D call. Germline CDR1 reads MGHDK; CDR2 reads SYGVNS. The CDR3 is 14 residues long. V lost 2 bases and J 2 bases, leaving 8 bases between the germline ends. CDR3 nucleotides: TGTGCCAGCAGTGAACCGCGGCTCACAGATACGCAGTATTTT. Translation gives CASSEPRLTDTQYF.

This clonotype was seen a single time. V is TRBV20-1 and J is TRBJ2-1, with 8 bases identical to TRBD2. After removal of 5 bases from V and 10 bases from J, the junction contained 10 bases not matched to a gene. Germline V gene sequence: CDR1 DFQATT, CDR2 SNEGSKA (reference sequence). The CDR3 loop spans 13 amino acids. For the CDR3, the DNA is TGCAGTGCTCGGCTAGCGGGCCGGGGGGAGCAGTTCTTC. Translation gives CSARLAGRGEQFF.

V and J are TRBV6-6 and TRBJ1-6; D ambiguous. Looked up from germline, CDR1 is MNHNY and CDR2 is SVGAGI (reference sequence). The V end lost 2 bases, the J end lost 6 bases, and 2 bases lay between the germline ends. The CDR3 spans 12 residues. The CDR3 DNA reads as TGTGCCAGCAGTTACGTTAATTCACCCCTCCACTTT. Translation gives CASSYVNSPLHF.

The chain joins TRBV20-1 to TRBJ2-4, with D possibly matching TRBD1 (6 bases). The V gene lost 3 bases and the J gene lost 5 bases, with 14 bases spanning the gap. Per the germline V gene, CDR1 is DFQATT and CDR2 is SNEGSKA (reference sequence). This CDR3 contains 14 residues. CDR3 sequence (DNA): TGCAGTGCTAGGGAGAGGGGGATCGAAAACATTCAGTACTTC. Translated, it gives CSARERGIENIQYF.